One and the same sample provided the 30 T cell receptor beta chains below, sequenced in a study of T cell clonality in common variable immunodeficiency (dated by TCRdb to the mid-2010s). Library construction relied on the immunoSEQ multiplex PCR assay. TCRdb obtained this table from immuneACCESS and retained in-frame rearrangements with V and J assigned. These tables miss some clones; where compared with another copy, unresolved V genes account for less than half of the shortfall, and the remainder is unexplained. This sample has roughly 58,000 clones, none of them a singleton. The top ten clonotypes cover 5.4% of the sample. Sequencing was done on a sample of peripheral blood mononuclear cells. The source of these receptors is a person between 18 and 70 years old in good health.

This clone showed up many times. The sequence runs out 3 residues before the end of the CDR3; the remainder is reconstructed from the germline J gene. V usage is TRBV10-3 and J usage is TRBJ1-4, with unresolved D. Germline loops: CDR1 ENHRY, CDR2 SYGVKD. CDR3 size: 19 residues. The V and J ends lost 3 bases and 0 bases respectively, with 20 bases between them. CDR3 in amino acids: CAISDSRKGRSATNEKLFF. The sequenced part of the CDR3 DNA is TGTGCCATCAGTGATTCCCGGAAGGGCCGTTCGGCAACTAATGAAAAA.

This clone occurred many times. The read comes to an end 3 residues before the CDR3 does, leaving the germline J gene to fill in the end. The chain uses TRBV28 and TRBJ1-1, with D perhaps matching TRBD1 (6 bases). V lost 5 bases to trimming and J lost 5 bases, with 12 bases between them. The germline gives CDR1 MDHEN, CDR2 SYDVKM. This CDR3 contains 13 residues. This chain's CDR3 is CASSLQGETEAFF. The covered CDR3 bases are TGTGCCAGCAGTCTACAGGGTGAAACTGAA.

This clone showed up many times. The read stops 3 residues short of the end of the CDR3; the missing end is completed from the germline J gene. The gene calls are TRBV20-1 and TRBJ2-1; weak D call: TRBD2 (6 bases). The ends were cut back, 3 bases at V and 8 bases at J, with 17 bases in the middle. This CDR3 region has 14 residues. Germline V CDR1 and CDR2: DFQATT, SNEGSKA (reference sequence). The sequenced CDR3 bases are TGCAGTGCTAGGGCGGGAAGGTCGGTCGATGAG. The encoded protein is CSARAGRSVDE. The entire CDR3 protein reads CSARAGRSVDEQFF.

This clone was seen repeatedly, ten times or more. The CDR3 extends 3 residues past the end of the read, so its final part is completed from the germline J gene. The V call is TRBV7-3, the J call TRBJ2-5; D ambiguous. V lost 1 base, J lost 3 bases, and 6 bases lay in between. CDR3 length: 13 residues. CDR1 and CDR2 from the germline V gene are SGHTA and FQGTGA. The CDR3 bases that were read are TGTGCCAGCAGCTTAATTAAGGAAGAGACC. Its protein product is CASSLIKEET. The full CDR3 is CASSLIKEETQYF. Supplemented by reference TRBV7-3 and TRBJ2-5, the full variable domain reads GAGVSQTPSNKVTEKGKYVELRCDPISGHTALYWYRQSLGQGPEFLIYFQGTGAADDSGLPNDRFFAVRPEGSVSTLKIQRTERGDSAVYLCASSLIKEETQYFGPGTRLLVL.

This clone was found many times. The CDR3 extends 3 residues past the end of the read, so its final part is completed from the germline J gene. The rearrangement uses TRBV6-2 or TRBV6-3 and TRBJ1-1, with a tentative D call TRBD1 (6 bases). V was clipped by 8 bases and J by 4 bases, with 20 bases between them. The length of the CDR3 is 15 residues. Germline-derived CDR1 and CDR2 are MNHEY and SVGEGT. The sequenced CDR3 bases are TGTGCCAGCCAACTCCAACCTGCGACAGGCACTGAA. Protein product: CASQLQPATGTE. The complete CDR3 reads CASQLQPATGTEAFF.

This clone was recorded many times. The read terminates 3 residues ahead of where the CDR3 ends, so the germline J gene completes it. The rearrangement uses TRBV29-1 and TRBJ2-7, with 11 positions matching TRBD2. The length of the CDR3 is 14 residues. Germline V lookup: CDR1 SQVTM, CDR2 ANQGSEA. V gave up 6 bases and J gave up 3 bases; unmatched junction bases: 7. The CDR3: CSVGGGLADYEQYF. CDR3 DNA, as far as it was read: TGCAGCGTGGGCGGGGGACTAGCGGACTACGAG.

This clone was seen many times. The read ends 3 residues shy of where the CDR3 ends; the end is completed using the germline J gene. This chain connects TRBV6-7 to TRBJ1-1, with a tentative D call TRBD1 (6 bases). TRBV6-7 is noted as an ORF with a role that remains uncertain. Trimming pared 6 bases from V and 0 bases from J, leaving 14 bases between. CDR3 length: 15 residues. The part of the CDR3 DNA that was read is TGTGCCAGCAGCCTAAGGACAGATTTGAACACTGAA. Amino acid sequence: CASSLRTDLNTE. The whole CDR3 region reads CASSLRTDLNTEAFF.

This clone was detected many times. The read stops 3 residues short of the end of the CDR3; the missing end is completed from the germline J gene. The chain carries TRBV30 and TRBJ2-7; 11 bases agree with TRBD2. Losses at the gene ends were 0 bases for V and 2 bases for J; bases not matched to a gene: 6. The CDR3 covers 16 residues. Germline values: CDR1 GTSNPN, CDR2 SVGIG (reference sequence). CDR3 bases read: TGTGCCTGGAGTGTTGGAATGACTAGCGGGGCCTACGAG. Protein product: CAWSVGMTSGAYE. The full CDR3 sequence reads CAWSVGMTSGAYEQYF. Full variable domain (remainder filled in from reference TRBV30 and TRBJ2-7): SQTIHQWPATLVQPVGSPLSLECTVEGTSNPNLYWYRQAAGRGLQLLFYSVGIGQISSEVPQNLSASRPQDRQFILSSKKLLLSDSGFYLCAWSVGMTSGAYEQYFGPGTRLTVT.

In this sample, this clone turned up many times. The read ends 3 residues shy of where the CDR3 ends; the end is completed using the germline J gene. The chain couples TRBV5-4 to TRBJ2-1; 7 positions match TRBD2. Trimming took 4 bases from V and 8 from J; bases not matched to a gene: 9. This CDR3 has 14 residues. CDR1 and CDR2 (germline): SGHNT, YYREEE (reference sequence). CDR3 amino acids: CASSPGLVTDEQFF. CDR3 bases read: TGTGCCAGCAGCCCCGGACTAGTTACAGATGAG.

This clone was seen at least ten times. The CDR3 end falls 3 residues outside the read, so it is completed with the germline J gene. V is TRBV28 and J is TRBJ2-2; the D gene is possibly TRBD1 (5 bases). This CDR3 contains 14 residues. The germline V gene encodes CDR1 MDHEN and CDR2 SYDVKM. V lost 6 bases and J lost 7, with 15 bases in between. The CDR3 bases that were read are TGTGCCAGCAGGAGACAGCAAGGAAACGGGGAG. Its protein is CASRRQQGNGE. The full CDR3 reads CASRRQQGNGELFF.

This clone was recorded many times. The read comes to an end 3 residues before the CDR3 does, leaving the germline J gene to fill in the end. The V and J genes are TRBV19 and TRBJ1-2, with unresolved D. This CDR3 has 16 residues. V was cut by 1 base and J by 0 bases, with 12 bases left in between. CDR1 and CDR2 from the germline V gene are LNHDA and SQIVND (reference sequence). The CDR3: CASSIAPIQANYGYTF. The sequenced CDR3 bases are TGTGCCAGTAGTATAGCGCCAATACAAGCTAACTATGGC. The variable domain in full, completed from reference TRBV19 and TRBJ1-2, reads DGGITQSPKYLFRKEGQNVTLSCEQNLNHDAMYWYRQDPGQGLRLIYYSQIVNDFQKGDIAEGYSVSREKKESFPLTVTSAQKNPTAFYLCASSIAPIQANYGYTFGSGTRLTVV.

The sample holds many counts of this clone. The CDR3 extends 3 residues past the end of the read, so its final part is completed from the germline J gene. This chain connects TRBV19 to TRBJ2-1, with 11 bases matching TRBD1. Germline V CDR1 and CDR2: LNHDA, SQIVND (reference sequence). This CDR3 comprises 14 residues. The trim removed 6 bases at V and 7 bases at J, leaving 5 bases unmatched. CDR3 DNA (partial): TGTGCCAGTAGCCGGGACAGGGGGTCGAATGAG. This encodes CASSRDRGSNE. The whole CDR3 protein is CASSRDRGSNEQFF.

This clone was detected many times. The observed sequence ends 3 residues before the CDR3 terminus, with the missing tail filled in from the germline J gene. The rearrangement uses TRBV6-1 and TRBJ1-2, with TRBD1 matching over 7 bases. This CDR3 has 14 amino acids. Germline V gene data show CDR1 as MNHNS and CDR2 as SASEGT. V lost 3 bases and J lost 3; bases outside the gene matches: 4. CDR3 in amino acids: CASSDHQGDYGYTF. CDR3 DNA (partial): TGTGCCAGCAGTGACCACCAGGGGGACTATGGC.

Ten or more counts support this clone. The read terminates 3 residues before the CDR3 end, so the remaining end is supplied by the germline J gene. The rearrangement uses TRBV14 and TRBJ2-1; 9 bases agree with TRBD2. Germline-derived CDR1 and CDR2 are SGHDN and FVKESK. J was trimmed by 5 bases and V by 4 bases; bases with no gene match: 9. The CDR3 spans 16 residues. The CDR3 bases that were read are TGTGCCAGCAGCCCCTTGGCGGGAGGGCCCGACAATGAG. Amino acid sequence: CASSPLAGGPDNE. In full, the CDR3 is CASSPLAGGPDNEQFF.

This clone was seen only a few times. The read finishes 3 residues shy of the CDR3 end, and the germline J gene is used to complete it. V gene TRBV10-2 combines with J gene TRBJ2-1, with 9 bases matching TRBD2. Germline assignment: CDR1 WSHSY and CDR2 SAAADI. CDR3 size: 15 residues. Germline trimming cut 7 bases from V and 6 bases from J; bases unmatched to any gene: 10. The part of the CDR3 DNA that was read is TGCGCCAGCACCCTTTTAGCGGGAGTGTCCAATGAG. This sequence encodes CASTLLAGVSNE. The whole CDR3 protein reads CASTLLAGVSNEQFF.

Regarding this clone: The read ends 3 residues before the CDR3 terminus; that terminus is restored from the germline J gene. The rearrangement joins TRBV7-9 to TRBJ2-5; D possibly corresponds to TRBD1 (5 bases). Trimming removed 1 base from V and 3 bases from J, with 12 bases in between. The CDR3 runs to 15 residues. CDR1 and CDR2 from the germline V gene are SEHNR and FQNEAQ (reference sequence). This CDR3 reads CASSLGGRVEETQYF. Partial CDR3 DNA: TGTGCCAGCAGCTTAGGTGGCAGGGTGGAAGAGACC.

To note about this clone: The read ends 3 residues before the CDR3 terminus; that terminus is restored from the germline J gene. The chain combines TRBV11-3 with TRBJ2-5; D perhaps matches TRBD2 (6 bases). V gave up 5 bases and J gave up 4 bases, with 17 bases separating them. The CDR3 sequence is 15 residues long. CDR1 and CDR2 from the germline V gene are SGHNT and YENEEA. The CDR3 reads CASSRTSLGPETQYF. Partial CDR3 DNA: TGTGCCAGCAGCCGTACTAGCCTGGGGCCAGAGACC.

This clone was picked up many times. Read data end 3 residues before the CDR3 end; the end is taken from the germline J gene. V is TRBV27 and J is TRBJ1-1; 8 bases match TRBD1. Looked up from germline, CDR1 is MNHEY and CDR2 is SMNVEV (reference sequence). This CDR3 contains 13 residues. Trimming removed 6 bases from V and 4 bases from J; junction bases left unmatched: 4. The chain's CDR3 is CASRWTGTTEAFF. Incomplete CDR3 DNA: TGTGCCAGCAGATGGACAGGGACCACTGAA.

In this sample, this clone turned up many times. The CDR3 is cut off 3 residues early in the read; its end comes from the germline J gene. The rearrangement uses TRBV4-1 and TRBJ2-4, with TRBD1 matching over 9 bases. The J segment lost 4 bases and the V segment lost 3 bases, leaving 4 bases of the junction unmatched. The CDR3 extends over 15 amino acids. CDR1 and CDR2 (germline): MGHRA, YSYEKL. CDR3 sequence reads: CASSHAGQGKNIQYF. Partial CDR3 DNA: TGCGCCAGCAGCCATGCGGGACAGGGAAAAAACATT.

There are many counts of this clone. Read data end 3 residues before the CDR3 end; the end is taken from the germline J gene. The rearrangement joins TRBV6-2 or TRBV6-3 to TRBJ1-5; 7 bases match TRBD1. Losses at the gene ends were 6 bases for V and 8 bases for J; bases not matched to a gene: 4. Germline loops: CDR1 MNHEY, CDR2 SVGEGT. The CDR3 contains 12 residues. The CDR3 DNA, read in part, is TGTGCCAGCAGCTCCAGGGGGAAGCCC. It specifies CASSSRGKP. Given in full, the CDR3 is CASSSRGKPQHF.

This clone was detected many times. Sequencing ends 3 residues short of the CDR3 end; the germline J gene provides the rest. V usage is TRBV2 and J usage is TRBJ2-7, with TRBD2 matching over 8 bases. The CDR3 is made up of 15 amino acids. V lost 6 bases, J lost 2 bases, and 9 bases stayed unmatched. CDR1 is SNHLY, CDR2 FYNNEI, per germline. The CDR3 protein is CASRASGRRAYEQYF. The sequenced part of the CDR3 DNA is TGTGCCAGCAGGGCCAGCGGGAGAAGGGCCTACGAG.

This clone was observed at least ten times. The DNA ends 3 residues before the CDR3 does, and the rest of the CDR3 is filled in from the germline J gene. V gene TRBV20-1 combines with J gene TRBJ1-6, with 7 bases identical to TRBD1. With 0 bases clipped from V and 7 bases from J, the junction kept 12 bases outside the gene matches. Looked up from germline, CDR1 is DFQATT and CDR2 is SNEGSKA (reference sequence). The CDR3 covers 17 residues. The DNA read from the CDR3 is TGCAGTGCTAGAGACCTCCACCAGACAGGGACAAATTCACCC. It encodes CSARDLHQTGTNSP. The entire CDR3 is CSARDLHQTGTNSPLHF.

This clone was seen repeatedly, ten times or more. The sequence runs out 3 residues before the end of the CDR3; the remainder is reconstructed from the germline J gene. This rearrangement joins TRBV30 to TRBJ1-2; 7 nucleotides line up with TRBD1. The CDR3 runs 13 residues. In germline, CDR1 is GTSNPN, CDR2 SVGIG (reference sequence). V was pared by 5 bases and J by 4 bases, with 7 bases of the junction left unmatched. The CDR3 bases that were read are TGTGCCTGGGAGACAGGGCTTGGCTATGGC. Translated: CAWETGLGYG. The whole CDR3 sequence reads CAWETGLGYGYTF.

This clone has ten or more counts. CDR3: CASSLDAVSSYEQYF. CDR3 bases read: TGCGCCAGCAGCTTGGATGCGGTGAGCTCCTACGAG. The chain has TRBV5-1 and TRBJ2-7; D is uncertain. The missing CDR3 end, 3 residues past where the read stops, is filled in from the germline J gene. The CDR3 length is 15 residues. Germline CDR1 and CDR2: SGHRS and YFSETQ. Trimming left V 0 bases short and J 0 bases short, with 10 bases between.

The table lists this clone with many counts. CDR3 loop: CSVGTGGYGYTF. The DNA read from the CDR3 is TGCAGCGTGGGGACAGGGGGCTATGGC. This sequence joins TRBV29-1 and TRBJ1-2, with TRBD1 matching over 11 bases. The read terminates 3 residues ahead of where the CDR3 ends, so the germline J gene completes it. There are 12 residues in the CDR3. The V gene end was trimmed by 6 bases and the J gene end by 4 bases; junction bases not matched to a gene: 1. Germline values: CDR1 SQVTM, CDR2 ANQGSEA.

This clone has only a few counts. The CDR3 bases that were read are TGTGCCAGCAGTGAAAATCTAGCGGGAGGGCACGAGACC. The encoded protein is CASSENLAGGHET. In full, the CDR3 is CASSENLAGGHETQYF. The V call is TRBV6-1, the J call TRBJ2-5; 12 nucleotides agree with TRBD2. The sequenced fragment ends 3 residues before the CDR3 boundary, so the rest is inferred from the germline J gene. J gave up 5 bases and V 2 bases, and 6 bases lay outside the gene matches. Germline V gene sequence: CDR1 MNHNS, CDR2 SASEGT. The length of the CDR3 is 16 residues.

Ten or more counts support this clone. The missing CDR3 end, 3 residues past where the read stops, is filled in from the germline J gene. The chain carries TRBV28 and TRBJ2-1, with a tentative D call TRBD1 (7 bases). From germline, CDR1 is MDHEN and CDR2 SYDVKM. The V gene lost 7 bases and the J gene lost 8 bases, with 15 bases spanning the gap. The length of the CDR3 is 13 residues. The CDR3 DNA, read in part, is TGTGCCAGCACCCCCGGAGGGGGCGATGAG. Translating gives CASTPGGGDE. The CDR3 reads in full as CASTPGGGDEQFF.

The sample holds many counts of this clone. The read comes to an end 3 residues before the CDR3 does, leaving the germline J gene to fill in the end. The rearrangement uses TRBV20-1 and TRBJ2-4; TRBD1 matches at 9 bases. V trimming: 5 bases; J trimming: 0 bases; junction bases outside the gene matches: 5. Germline V gene data show CDR1 as DFQATT and CDR2 as SNEGSKA (reference sequence). This CDR3 region has 15 residues. The CDR3 here is CSASRTGEAKNIQYF. The CDR3 bases that were read are TGCAGTGCTTCCCGGACAGGGGAAGCCAAAAACATT.

This clone was observed many times. The read ends 3 residues shy of where the CDR3 ends; the end is completed using the germline J gene. The genes are TRBV7-9 and TRBJ2-3, with 14 bases aligning to TRBD2. This CDR3 spans 15 amino acids. Germline values: CDR1 SEHNR, CDR2 FQNEAQ (reference sequence). V dropped 3 bases and J dropped 4; count of bases not matched to a gene: 0. The CDR3 region is CASSLTSGRADTQYF. The sequenced CDR3 bases are TGTGCCAGCAGCTTGACTAGCGGGAGGGCAGATACG. Using reference TRBV7-9 and TRBJ2-3 for the parts outside the CDR3, the full variable domain is DTGVSQNPRHKITKRGQNVTFRCDPISEHNRLYWYRQTLGQGPEFLTYFQNEAQLEKSRLLSDRFSAERPKGSFSTLEIQRTEQGDSAMYLCASSLTSGRADTQYFGPGTRLTVL.

This clone was observed many times. Read data end 3 residues before the CDR3 end; the end is taken from the germline J gene. The chain has TRBV6-2 or TRBV6-3 and TRBJ1-5; a possible D gene is TRBD1 (5 bases). CDR3 length equals 15 residues. Germline V lookup: CDR1 MNHEY, CDR2 SVGEGT. Trimming stripped 5 bases from V and 2 bases from J, with 13 bases between. CDR3: CASSNGGPGNQPQHF. The DNA read from the CDR3 is TGTGCCAGCAGTAACGGGGGTCCGGGCAATCAGCCC.